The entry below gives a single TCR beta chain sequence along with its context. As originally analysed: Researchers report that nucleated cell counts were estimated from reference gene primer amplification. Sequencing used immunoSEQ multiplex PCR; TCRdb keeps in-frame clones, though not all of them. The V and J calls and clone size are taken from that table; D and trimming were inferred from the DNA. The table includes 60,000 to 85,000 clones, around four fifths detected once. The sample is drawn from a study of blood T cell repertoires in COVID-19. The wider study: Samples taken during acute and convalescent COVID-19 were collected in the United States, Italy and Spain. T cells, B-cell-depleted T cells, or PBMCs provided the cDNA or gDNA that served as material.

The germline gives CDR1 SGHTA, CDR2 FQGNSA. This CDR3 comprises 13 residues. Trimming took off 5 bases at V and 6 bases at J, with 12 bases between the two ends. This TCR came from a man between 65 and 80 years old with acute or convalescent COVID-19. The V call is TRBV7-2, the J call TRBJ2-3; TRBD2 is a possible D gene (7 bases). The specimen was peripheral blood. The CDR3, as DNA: TGTGCCAGCAGCAGGGGGGGATCGGATACGCAGTATTTT. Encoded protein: CASSRGGSDTQYF.